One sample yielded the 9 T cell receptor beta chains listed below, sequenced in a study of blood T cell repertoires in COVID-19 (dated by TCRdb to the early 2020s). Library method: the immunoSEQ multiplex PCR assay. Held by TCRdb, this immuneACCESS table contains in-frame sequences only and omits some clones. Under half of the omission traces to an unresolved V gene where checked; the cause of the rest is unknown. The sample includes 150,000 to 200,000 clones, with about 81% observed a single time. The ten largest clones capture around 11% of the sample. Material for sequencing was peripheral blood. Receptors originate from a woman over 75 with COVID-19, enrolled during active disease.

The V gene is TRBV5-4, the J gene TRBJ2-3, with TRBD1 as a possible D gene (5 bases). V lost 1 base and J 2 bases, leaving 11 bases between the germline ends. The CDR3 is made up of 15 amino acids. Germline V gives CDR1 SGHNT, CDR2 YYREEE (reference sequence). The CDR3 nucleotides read TGTGCCAGCAGCTTGTCGGACACATACACAGATACGCAGTATTTT. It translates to CASSLSDTYTDTQYF.

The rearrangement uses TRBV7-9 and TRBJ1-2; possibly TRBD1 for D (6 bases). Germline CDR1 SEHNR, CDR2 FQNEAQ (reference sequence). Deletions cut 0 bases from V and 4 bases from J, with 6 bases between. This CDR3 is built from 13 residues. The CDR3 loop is CASSLAGGYGYTF. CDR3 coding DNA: TGTGCCAGCAGCTTAGCAGGGGGCTATGGCTACACCTTC.

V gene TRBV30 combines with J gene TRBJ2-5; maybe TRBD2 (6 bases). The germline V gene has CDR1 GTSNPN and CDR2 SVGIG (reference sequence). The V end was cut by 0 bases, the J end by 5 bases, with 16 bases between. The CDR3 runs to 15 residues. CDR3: CAWSVRGNHTETQYF. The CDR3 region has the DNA TGTGCCTGGAGTGTACGCGGGAATCATACGGAGACCCAGTACTTC.

The CDR3: CAISDPDFREQYF. For the CDR3, the DNA is TGTGCCATCAGTGACCCCGACTTCCGCGAGCAGTACTTC. V gene TRBV10-3 combines with J gene TRBJ2-7; unclear D gene. Per germline, CDR1 ENHRY and CDR2 SYGVKD. The CDR3 extends over 13 amino acids. Trimming pared 3 bases from V and 6 bases from J, leaving 12 bases between.

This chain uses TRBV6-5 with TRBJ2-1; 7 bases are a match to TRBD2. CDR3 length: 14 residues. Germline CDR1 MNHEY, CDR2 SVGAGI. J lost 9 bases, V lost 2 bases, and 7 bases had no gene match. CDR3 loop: CASSYVAGESEQFF. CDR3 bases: TGTGCCAGCAGTTACGTCGCGGGAGAAAGTGAGCAGTTCTTC.

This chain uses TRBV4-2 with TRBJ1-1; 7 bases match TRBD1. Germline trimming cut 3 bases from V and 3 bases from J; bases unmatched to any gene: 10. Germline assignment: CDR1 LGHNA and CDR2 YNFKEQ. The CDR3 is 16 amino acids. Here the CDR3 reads CASSHNHRGPDTEAFF. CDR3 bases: TGTGCCAGCAGCCACAATCATAGGGGGCCCGACACTGAAGCTTTCTTT.

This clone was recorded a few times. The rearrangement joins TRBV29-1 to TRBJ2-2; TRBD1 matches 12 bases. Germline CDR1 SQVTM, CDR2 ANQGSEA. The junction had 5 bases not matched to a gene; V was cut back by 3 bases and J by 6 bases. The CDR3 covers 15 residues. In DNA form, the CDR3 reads TGCAGCGTTGAGGCCGGGGACAGGGGGCCCGGGGAGCTGTTTTTT. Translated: CSVEAGDRGPGELFF.

The CDR3 DNA follows: TGTGCCAGCAGCCAAGGCCTAGACAGAGTTTTCCAGACCCAGTACTTC. The encoded protein is CASSQGLDRVFQTQYF. The rearrangement uses TRBV14 and TRBJ2-5; D may be TRBD1 (5 bases). Trimming left V 1 base short and J 6 bases short, with 18 bases between. This CDR3 contains 16 residues. The germline gives CDR1 SGHDN, CDR2 FVKESK.

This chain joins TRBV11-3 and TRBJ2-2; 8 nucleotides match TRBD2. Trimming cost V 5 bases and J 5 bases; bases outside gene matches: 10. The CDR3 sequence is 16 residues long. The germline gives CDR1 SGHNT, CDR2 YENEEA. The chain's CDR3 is CASSPPTSGLTGELFF. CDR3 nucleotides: TGTGCCAGCAGCCCCCCCACTAGCGGACTAACCGGGGAGCTGTTTTTT.